The 21 T cell receptor beta chains reported below all come from one sample, sequenced in a study of T cells in Graves' hyperthyroidism and ophthalmopathy. Amplified TCR beta CDR3 regions came from RNA transcripts. The study used the HTBI primer set for a first-round RT-PCR of the TCR CDR3. Using its own MiXCR run on the multiplex PCR reads, TCRdb lists one record per CDR3 protein. The sample lists roughly 630,000 distinct CDR3 sequences, 15% to 18% occurring once. The sequenced sample was blood. All receptors come from a woman in her twenties or thirties with Graves' hyperthyroidism.

This clonotype appeared once. Since a much larger clone is just one base distant, this may be a read error. This sequence joins TRBV7-9 and TRBJ2-1; 12 nucleotides line up with TRBD2. Per germline, CDR1 SEHNR and CDR2 FQNEAQ (reference sequence). CDR3 size: 16 residues. DNA for the CDR3: TGTGCCAGCAGACGACTAGCGGGAGTCCCGTACAATGAGCGGTTCTTC. It is translated as CASRRLAGVPYNERFF.

In this sample, this clonotype turned up many times. The chain couples TRBV2 to TRBJ2-5, with D possibly matching TRBD1 (5 bases). The CDR3 is 12 residues long. Germline V gives CDR1 SNHLY, CDR2 FYNNEI. Trimming cost V 4 bases and J 2 bases, with 5 bases left between them. The DNA for the CDR3 is TGTGCCAGCAGTGCAGGGCAAGAGACCCAGTACTTC. Residues: CASSAGQETQYF.

Of note for this clonotype: The conserved final phenylalanine or tryptophan is absent from the CDR3, which likely points to a read error. The gene calls are TRBV7-2 and TRBJ1-2; the D is unclear. Germline V gene data show CDR1 as SGHTA and CDR2 as FQGNSA. V dropped 3 bases and J dropped 4 bases, with 12 bases sitting between them. The CDR3 consists of 14 residues. CDR3 sequence reads: CASSFSTAGYGYTL. The CDR3 region has the DNA TGTGCCAGCAGCTTTAGTACAGCCGGCTATGGCTACACCCTC.

Many counts were recorded for this clonotype. The V call is TRBV2, the J call TRBJ2-1, with D uncertain. The CDR3 runs 13 residues. Trimming cost V 7 bases and J 5 bases, with 12 bases left between them. Germline V gene lookup returns CDR1 SNHLY and CDR2 FYNNEI. CDR3 in DNA: TGTGCCAGCACATCGGACCAGCACAATGAGCAGTTCTTC. This sequence encodes CASTSDQHNEQFF.

This clonotype was recorded many times. V gene TRBV13 combines with J gene TRBJ1-4; possible D gene TRBD1, 5 bases. The V and J ends lost 3 bases and 10 bases respectively, with 9 bases between them. Germline values: CDR1 PRHDT, CDR2 FYEKMQ (reference sequence). The length of the CDR3 is 12 residues. Here the CDR3 DNA reads TGTGCCAGCAGCTTCCCCACAGGAAAACTGTTTTTT. It encodes CASSFPTGKLFF.

This chain uses TRBV6-5 with TRBJ2-4, with D perhaps matching TRBD2 (5 bases). Germline V gives CDR1 MNHEY, CDR2 SVGAGI. The CDR3 runs 15 residues. Trimming cost V 0 bases and J 6 bases, with 12 bases left between them. CDR3 loop: CASSYSKARGNIQYF. The DNA of the CDR3 is TGTGCCAGCAGTTACTCGAAGGCTCGGGGAAACATTCAGTACTTC.

Many counts were recorded for this clonotype. As DNA, the CDR3 is TGTGCCAGCAGTCTCACACAGGGGGGCAATCAGCCCCAGCATTTT. Translated: CASSLTQGGNQPQHF. The chain joins TRBV12-3 or TRBV12-4 to TRBJ1-5; 8 nucleotides align to TRBD1. With V trimmed by 5 bases and J by 2 bases, 5 bases remained unmatched. The CDR3 is 15 amino acids.

This clonotype has a count of ten or more. The rearrangement links TRBV3-1 to TRBJ2-3; D gene uncertain. The CDR3 has 15 amino acids. Germline-derived CDR1 and CDR2 are LGHDT and YNNKEL (reference sequence). V lost 1 base to trimming and J lost 6 bases, with 14 bases between them. This CDR3 reads CASSQGNYARDTQYF. The CDR3, as DNA: TGTGCCAGCAGCCAAGGGAACTATGCTCGGGATACGCAGTATTTT.

V is TRBV25-1 and J is TRBJ1-1; the D is unclear. The V gene's germline CDR1 is MGHDK and CDR2 SYGVNS. The CDR3 contains 14 residues. The germline V and J ends were trimmed by 0 bases and 7 bases, with 12 bases remaining between them. CDR3 loop: CASSEYGSVGEAFF. CDR3 coding DNA: TGTGCCAGCAGTGAATATGGTTCCGTTGGTGAAGCTTTCTTT.

V gene TRBV7-3 combines with J gene TRBJ1-4; TRBD1 is a possible D gene (5 bases). Germline assignment: CDR1 SGHTA and CDR2 FQGTGA. The CDR3 is 14 amino acids. Trimming pared 5 bases from V and 6 bases from J, leaving 13 bases between. The DNA for the CDR3 is TGTGCCAGCAGCCAAAGCGAGGGACATGAAAAACTGTTTTTT. As protein: CASSQSEGHEKLFF. The full variable domain, completed using reference TRBV7-3 and TRBJ1-4, is GAGVSQTPSNKVTEKGKYVELRCDPISGHTALYWYRQSLGQGPEFLIYFQGTGAADDSGLPNDRFFAVRPEGSVSTLKIQRTERGDSAVYLCASSQSEGHEKLFFGSGTQLSVL.

At least ten counts were recorded for this clonotype. This chain uses TRBV2 with TRBJ2-3; 9 positions agree with TRBD1. The germline gives CDR1 SNHLY, CDR2 FYNNEI. The CDR3 has 14 residues. V shed 8 bases and J 1 base; nucleotides not matched to a gene: 4. In nucleotides, the CDR3 is TGTGCCAGCCAACGGGACAGGGGCACAGATACGCAGTATTTT. This gives the protein CASQRDRGTDTQYF.

This clonotype was observed many times. This chain joins TRBV20-1 and TRBJ1-2, with D unresolved. Trimming shortened V by 3 bases and J by 8 bases, and 16 bases separated the two germline ends. CDR3 size: 13 residues. In germline, CDR1 is DFQATT, CDR2 SNEGSKA (reference sequence). The CDR3 sequence is CSASGLSLGGYTF. The CDR3 nucleotides read TGCAGTGCTAGTGGGCTCTCCCTCGGGGGCTACACCTTC.

This chain joins TRBV20-1 and TRBJ1-2; 10 nucleotides line up with TRBD1. V was pared by 6 bases and J by 2 bases, with 3 bases of the junction left unmatched. The CDR3 contains 13 residues. Germline assignment: CDR1 DFQATT and CDR2 SNEGSKA (reference sequence). CDR3 nucleotides: TGCAGTGCACCGACAGGGGGCAACTATGGCTACACCTTC. It yields the protein CSAPTGGNYGYTF.

This clonotype was observed many times. The J gene is TRBJ2-1, the V gene TRBV5-1, with 8 positions matching TRBD2. The CDR3 covers 14 residues. After removal of 1 base from V and 8 bases from J, the junction contained 5 bases not matched to a gene. CDR1 SGHRS and CDR2 YFSETQ come from the germline V gene. The CDR3 DNA reads as TGCGCCAGCAGCTTGCAGCGGGAGAGGTATGAGCAGTTCTTC. It translates to CASSLQRERYEQFF.

This clonotype was found many times. The chain combines TRBV5-1 with TRBJ2-2; TRBD1 is a possible D gene (6 bases). Trimming pared 2 bases from V and 6 bases from J, leaving 11 bases between. Looked up from germline, CDR1 is SGHRS and CDR2 is YFSETQ. The CDR3 spans 14 residues. Here the CDR3 DNA reads TGCGCCAGCAGCTTAACGGCAGGGGCCGGGGAGCTGTTTTTT. It codes for CASSLTAGAGELFF.

This clonotype came up a few times. The V call is TRBV28, the J call TRBJ2-2; 9 nucleotides align to TRBD1. Per germline, CDR1 MDHEN and CDR2 SYDVKM. The V segment lost 8 bases and the J segment 3 bases; nucleotides outside the gene matches: 10. The CDR3 covers 16 residues. CDR3 in DNA: TGTGCCAGCGGCCCTAGAGGGACAGGGCACACCGGGGAGCTGTTTTTT. This sequence encodes CASGPRGTGHTGELFF.

This clonotype has a count of ten or more. The chain is built from TRBV11-2 and TRBJ2-1; D is ambiguous. Germline CDR1 is SGHAT and CDR2 is FQNNGV. Between the trimmed V and J ends, which lost 5 bases and 0 bases, there was a span of 8 bases. The CDR3 consists of 14 residues. CDR3 in DNA: TGTGCCAGCAGCCCTGCTAGCTCCTACAATGAGCAGTTCTTC. Translated, it gives CASSPASSYNEQFF.

The CDR3 region has the DNA TGTGCCAGCAGCCCGGGACAGGGCTTCGGTGAGCAGTTCTTC. Protein product: CASSPGQGFGEQFF. The genes are TRBV5-8 and TRBJ2-1; TRBD1 aligns across 9 bases. V gave up 4 bases and J gave up 9 bases; unmatched junction bases: 8. This CDR3 is 14 amino acids long. CDR1 is SGHTS and CDR2 is YDEGEE in the germline V gene.

This clonotype was picked up many times. V is TRBV7-2 and J is TRBJ2-1; D is ambiguous. CDR1 is SGHTA and CDR2 is FQGNSA in the germline V gene. Trimming left V 2 bases short and J 14 bases short, with 13 bases between. This CDR3 has 12 residues. The CDR3 reads CASSLYAGVKFF. The CDR3 DNA sequence: TGTGCCAGCAGCTTATACGCTGGGGTTAAGTTCTTC.

In this sample, this clonotype turned up a few times. At one of its ends the junction is not consistent with the germline gene, which may arise from a read error. The chain is built from TRBV13 and TRBJ1-2; a possible D gene is TRBD1 (5 bases). The CDR3 sequence is 15 residues long. The germline V gene has CDR1 PRHDT and CDR2 FYEKMQ (reference sequence). CDR3 residues: CASSVGAGPGNGYTF. The CDR3 coding sequence is TGTGCCAGCAGCGTAGGGGCGGGACCCGGTAATGGCTACACCTTC. Complete variable domain (other parts from reference TRBV13 and TRBJ1-2): AAGVIQSPRHLIKEKRETATLKCYPIPRHDTVYWYQQGPGQDPQFLISFYEKMQSDKGSIPDRFSAQQFSDYHSELNMSSLELGDSALYFCASSVGAGPGNGYTFGSGTRLTVV.

This clonotype came up many times. This chain connects TRBV30 to TRBJ1-5; 7 bases align to TRBD1. The ends lost 7 bases at V and 1 base at J; junction bases unmatched: 10. The CDR3 length is 15 residues. Germline CDR1 reads GTSNPN; CDR2 reads SVGIG (reference sequence). As DNA, the CDR3 is TGTGCCTACCGTACAGGGGATCTCAGCAATCAGCCCCAGCATTTT. It specifies CAYRTGDLSNQPQHF.